This T cell receptor (beta chain) is from a study of blood T cell repertoires in COVID-19. Across the study: T cells, B-cell-depleted T cells, or PBMCs supplied cDNA or gDNA.

Sequenced by immunoSEQ multiplex PCR; TCRdb stores in-frame clones only, minus some. The sample includes over 60,000 clones, nearly 90% of them seen just once. The count of this clone is one. CDR1 and CDR2 from the germline V gene are SGHRS and YFSETQ. The CDR3 is 16 residues long. V lost 8 bases and J lost 6; bases outside the gene matches: 17. The V and J genes are TRBV5-1 and TRBJ1-2; TRBD1 matches 9 bases. This TCR derives from a man older than 75 with acute or convalescent COVID-19. The sequenced material came from peripheral blood. Here the CDR3 DNA reads TGCGCCAGTTCCCCCGGGACAGGGTGGAGGAGTGATGGCTACACCTTC. Translation gives CASSPGTGWRSDGYTF.